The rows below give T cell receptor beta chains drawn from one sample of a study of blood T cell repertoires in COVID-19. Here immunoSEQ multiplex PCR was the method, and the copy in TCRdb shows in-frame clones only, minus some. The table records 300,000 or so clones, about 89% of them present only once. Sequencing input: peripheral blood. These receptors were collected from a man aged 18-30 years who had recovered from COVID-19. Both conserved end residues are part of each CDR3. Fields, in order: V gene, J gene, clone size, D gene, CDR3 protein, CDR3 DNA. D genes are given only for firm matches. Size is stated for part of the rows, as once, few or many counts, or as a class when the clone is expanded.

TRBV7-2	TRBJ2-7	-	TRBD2	CASSAGLAGGSYEQYF	TGTGCCAGCAGCGCCGGACTAGCGGGGGGCTCCTACGAGCAGTACTTC
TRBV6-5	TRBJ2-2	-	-	CASSPFERNFGELFF	TGTGCCAGCAGTCCCTTCGAGAGAAATTTCGGGGAGCTGTTTTTT
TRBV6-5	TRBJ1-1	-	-	CASRVRVSTEAFF	TGTGCCAGCCGAGTCCGGGTAAGCACTGAAGCTTTCTTT
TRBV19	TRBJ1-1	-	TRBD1	CASSIHRGNTEAFF	TGTGCCAGTAGTATCCACAGGGGGAACACTGAAGCTTTCTTT
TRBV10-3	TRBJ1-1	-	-	CAISESLQVAEAFF	TGTGCCATCAGTGAGTCTTTACAGGTCGCTGAAGCTTTCTTT
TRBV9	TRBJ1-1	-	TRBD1	CASSRDRNTEAFF	TGTGCCAGCAGCCGGGACAGGAACACTGAAGCTTTCTTT
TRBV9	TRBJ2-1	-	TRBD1	CASSPWDREHNEQFF	TGTGCCAGCAGCCCTTGGGACAGGGAACACAATGAGCAGTTCTTC
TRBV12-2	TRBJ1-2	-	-	CASRPDRPYGYTF	TGTGCAAGTCGCCCTGACAGACCCTATGGCTACACCTTC
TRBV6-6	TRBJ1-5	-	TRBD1	CASSKTGFDNQPQHF	TGTGCCAGCAGTAAGACAGGGTTTGACAATCAGCCCCAGCATTTT
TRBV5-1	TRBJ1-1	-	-	CASSLENSRTEAFF	TGCGCCAGCAGCTTGGAAAACAGCAGGACTGAAGCTTTCTTT
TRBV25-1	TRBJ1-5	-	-	CASSEVGGGSPQHF	TGTGCCAGCAGTGAAGTGGGGGGGGGATCGCCCCAGCATTTT
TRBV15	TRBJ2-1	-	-	CATSRDPNSYNEQFF	TGTGCCACCAGCAGAGATCCAAACTCCTACAATGAGCAGTTCTTC
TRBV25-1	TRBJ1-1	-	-	CASSESGFTEAFF	TGTGCCAGCAGTGAATCGGGTTTCACTGAAGCTTTCTTT
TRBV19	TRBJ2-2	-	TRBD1	CATGDRGRNTGELFF	TGTGCCACCGGGGACAGGGGGCGGAACACCGGGGAGCTGTTTTTT
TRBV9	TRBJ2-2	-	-	CASSGSNRAPGELFF	TGTGCCAGCAGCGGTTCTAACAGGGCCCCCGGGGAGCTGTTTTTT
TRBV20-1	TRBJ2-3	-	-	CSATTDTQYF	TGCAGTGCTACTACAGATACGCAGTATTTT
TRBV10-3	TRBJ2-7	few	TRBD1	CAISGQADYEQYF	TGTGCCATCAGCGGACAGGCCGATTACGAGCAGTACTTC
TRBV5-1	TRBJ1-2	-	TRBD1	CASSLGDREQGGYTF	TGCGCCAGCAGCTTGGGCGACAGGGAGCAAGGCGGCTACACCTTC
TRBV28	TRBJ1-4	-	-	CASSERVGSEKLFF	TGTGCCAGCAGTGAAAGGGTAGGGAGTGAAAAACTGTTTTTT
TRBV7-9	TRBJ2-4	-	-	CASEAGSGAKNIQYF	TGTGCCAGCGAGGCTGGGAGTGGAGCCAAAAACATTCAGTACTTC
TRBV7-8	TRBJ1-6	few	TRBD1	CASSLPATGENSPLHF	TGTGCCAGCAGCCTCCCGGCGACAGGGGAGAATTCACCCCTCCACTTT
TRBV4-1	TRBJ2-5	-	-	CASSQGLPGWETQYF	TGCGCCAGCAGCCAAGGTCTGCCGGGGTGGGAGACCCAGTACTTC
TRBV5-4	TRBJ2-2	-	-	CASSLELVNTGELFF	TGTGCCAGCAGCTTGGAGCTAGTGAACACCGGGGAGCTGTTTTTT
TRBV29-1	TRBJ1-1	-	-	CSVEGGTEAFF	TGCAGCGTTGAGGGAGGAACTGAAGCTTTCTTT
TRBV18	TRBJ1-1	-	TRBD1	CASSHDRVETEAFF	TGTGCCAGCTCACACGACAGGGTGGAGACTGAAGCTTTCTTT
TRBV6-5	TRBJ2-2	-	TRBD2	CASSWGTSGDTGELFF	TGTGCCAGCAGTTGGGGGACTAGCGGGGACACCGGGGAGCTGTTTTTT
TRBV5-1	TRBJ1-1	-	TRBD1	CASSSPPGTGFPNTEAFF	TGCGCCAGCAGCTCTCCCCCCGGGACAGGGTTCCCGAACACTGAAGCTTTCTTT
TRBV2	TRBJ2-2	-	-	CASSEVTTKNTGELFF	TGTGCCAGCAGTGAAGTTACCACTAAGAACACCGGGGAGCTGTTTTTT
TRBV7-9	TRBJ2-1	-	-	CASSGRFGQLSSYNEQFF	TGTGCCAGCAGCGGGAGATTTGGACAGCTGAGCTCCTACAATGAGCAGTTCTTC
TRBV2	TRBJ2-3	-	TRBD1	CASRDFRDRALMTQYF	TGTGCCAGCAGGGATTTTCGGGACAGGGCGCTCATGACGCAGTATTTT
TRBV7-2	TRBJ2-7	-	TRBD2	CASSPRDYSYEQYF	TGTGCCAGCAGCCCCCGGGACTACTCCTACGAGCAGTACTTC